This TCR delta chain was recorded in a study of γδ T cells in repeated Plasmodium falciparum infection. TCRdb redid clone calling on the multiplex PCR reads using CATT. The profile shows about 57,000 delta-chain clones, about 1.5% of them singletons. The CDR3 has 21 amino acids. Germline CDR1 and CDR2: GEAIGNYY and EKD. Trimming at V came to 0 bases and at J to 0 bases, leaving 15 bases not matched to a gene. Vgamma9/Vdelta2+ and Vdelta2-negative gammadelta T cells were flow-sorted from PBMC for bulk sequencing. At least ten counts were recorded for this clone. This TCR came from a pool of human donors (malaria-infected and uninfected, not separated). The sequenced sample consisted of gamma-delta T cells from blood. The chain carries TRDV2 and TRDJ1; 13 bases agree with TRDD3. DNA for the CDR3: TGTGCCTGTGACACCATTACTGGGGGATACGCCCCTCTAACGTACACCGATAAACTCATCTTT. Amino acid sequence: CACDTITGGYAPLTYTDKLIF.